Presented here are 6 T cell receptor beta chains from one specimen sequenced in a study of CD8 T cells in Susac syndrome. A quantity of about 0.5 to 1 ug RNA underwent reverse transcription using random hexamers. MiXCR, run by TCRdb on the immunoSEQ multiplex PCR reads, gives a single entry per CDR3 protein. The sample yields approximately 94,000 distinct CDR3 sequences, around 96% seen once. The sample consisted of CD8+ T cells from PBMCs. The receptors derive from a human donor with Susac syndrome.

This clonotype showed up just once. The chain carries TRBV7-3 and TRBJ2-1; the D gene is possibly TRBD1 (6 bases). The germline V gene has CDR1 SGHTA and CDR2 FQGTGA. The CDR3 spans 15 residues. With 5 bases removed from V and 6 bases from J, the gap between germline ends came to 17 bases. The CDR3 reads CASSPTGSSGNEQFF. Written as DNA, the CDR3 is TGTGCCAGCAGCCCGACAGGTTCATCGGGCAATGAGCAGTTCTTC.

The rearrangement uses TRBV23-1 and TRBJ1-3; 7 bases are shared with TRBD1. TRBV23-1 qualifies as an ORF whose function is uncertain. The CDR3 has 15 residues. J gave up 3 bases and V 2 bases, and 4 bases lay outside the gene matches. CDR3 region: CASSQRTGYGNTIYF. The CDR3 bases are TGCGCCAGCAGTCAACGGACAGGATATGGAAACACCATATATTTT.

The chain carries TRBV15 and TRBJ1-5; D might be TRBD1 (6 bases). This CDR3 has 14 amino acids. With 8 bases removed from V and 7 bases from J, the gap between germline ends came to 18 bases. Germline V gene sequence: CDR1 LNHNV, CDR2 YYDKDF (reference sequence). The DNA for the CDR3 is TGTGCCACCCGCACAAGCCCTGGGGGCCAGCCCCAGCATTTT. This sequence encodes CATRTSPGGQPQHF.

This sequence joins TRBV2 and TRBJ1-1; TRBD1 is a possible D gene (5 bases). The CDR3 loop spans 13 amino acids. V was cut by 4 bases and J by 8 bases, with 14 bases left in between. The V gene's germline CDR1 is SNHLY and CDR2 FYNNEI. CDR3 protein: CASSVTGGVEAFF. For the CDR3, the DNA is TGTGCCAGCAGTGTTACGGGGGGGGTGGAAGCTTTCTTT.

V is TRBV2 and J is TRBJ1-1, with D hard to call. The CDR3 spans 10 residues. Germline loops: CDR1 SNHLY, CDR2 FYNNEI. V was shortened by 4 bases and J by 7 bases, with 4 bases between the two germline ends. The chain's CDR3 is CASSVIEAFF. In DNA, the CDR3 is TGTGCCAGCAGTGTGATTGAAGCTTTCTTT.

V gene TRBV5-4 combines with J gene TRBJ1-1, with TRBD1 matching over 8 bases. Germline CDR1 and CDR2: SGHNT and YYREEE (reference sequence). This CDR3 has 14 amino acids. The V and J ends lost 2 bases and 1 base, in that order; junction bases with no gene match: 1. The CDR3 reads CASSFGTGNTEAFF. The DNA for the CDR3 is TGTGCCAGCAGCTTCGGGACAGGGAACACTGAAGCTTTCTTT.